A selection of T cell receptor beta chains follows, all from one sample in a study of cytomegalovirus exposure and HLA in healthy donors. Sequencing was performed with immunoSEQ multiplex PCR; in TCRdb, only in-frame clones are kept and a portion is missing. The sample has around 160,000 clones, roughly four fifths seen once. The specimen sequenced was PBMCs. The receptors stem from a man between 45 and 60 years old in good health and CMV-seropositive. CDR3s include the opening cysteine and the closing phenylalanine or tryptophan. The order of the fields is clone size, J gene, D gene, V gene, CDR3 protein, CDR3 DNA. The D gene is left open where the match is weak. A row's size may be missing; if present it is once, few, many or a size class.

once | TRBJ2-1 | . | TRBV27 | CASSPRVAAHNEQFF | TGTGCCAGCAGTCCCCGGGTAGCGGCCCACAATGAGCAGTTCTTC
. | TRBJ2-5 | TRBD1 | TRBV6-5 | CASSLQGATGWTQYF | TGTGCCAGCAGTTTACAGGGGGCGACCGGGTGGACCCAGTACTTC
. | TRBJ1-1 | . | TRBV6-5 | CASSWFRAENTEAFF | TGTGCCAGCAGTTGGTTCAGGGCCGAAAACACTGAAGCTTTCTTT
. | TRBJ1-1 | . | TRBV6-5 | CASSSPGTNTEAFF | TGTGCCAGCAGTAGCCCCGGGACAAACACTGAAGCTTTCTTT
. | TRBJ2-5 | . | TRBV5-5 | CASSYLTGQETQYF | TGTGCCAGCAGTTATCTAACAGGGCAAGAGACCCAGTACTTC
. | TRBJ2-1 | TRBD1 | TRBV4-3 | CASSQDRAAEQFF | TGCGCCAGCAGCCAGGACAGGGCTGCCGAGCAGTTCTTC
. | TRBJ2-1 | TRBD2 | TRBV6-6 | CASSYFSGGSNEQFF | TGTGCCAGCAGTTACTTTTCGGGAGGGAGCAATGAGCAGTTCTTC
few | TRBJ1-1 | TRBD1 | TRBV5-1 | CASSIGQGGSDTEAFF | TGCGCCAGCAGCATCGGACAGGGGGGATCAGACACTGAAGCTTTCTTT
few | TRBJ2-3 | TRBD1 | TRBV9 | CASSVDRGTDTQYF | TGTGCCAGCAGCGTGGACAGGGGGACAGATACGCAGTATTTT
. | TRBJ2-5 | TRBD2 | TRBV11-2 | CASSLGASGRLETQYF | TGTGCCAGCAGCTTAGGGGCTAGCGGGAGGCTAGAGACCCAGTACTTC
. | TRBJ1-2 | . | TRBV9 | CASSVSRGRDYGYTF | TGTGCCAGCAGCGTCTCGCGGGGGCGAGACTATGGCTACACCTTC
. | TRBJ2-5 | . | TRBV21-1 | CASSPPKDRHKQETQYF | TGTGCCAGCAGCCCGCCGAAGGACAGACACAAACAAGAGACCCAGTACTTC
once | TRBJ1-4 | . | TRBV5-1 | CASTEGGEKLFF | TGCGCCAGCACCGAGGGTGGGGAAAAACTGTTTTTT
. | TRBJ2-7 | TRBD1 | TRBV7-6 | CASSLGQGKGEQYF | TGTGCCAGCAGCCTCGGACAGGGCAAGGGCGAGCAGTACTTC
. | TRBJ1-2 | . | TRBV12-1 | CASSFADRANYGYTF | TGTGCCAGCAGCTTTGCGGACAGAGCTAACTATGGCTACACCTTC
few | TRBJ1-4 | TRBD1 | TRBV30 | CAWSGDRGLGEKLFF | TGTGCCTGGAGTGGGGACAGGGGGCTTGGTGAAAAACTGTTTTTT
. | TRBJ2-1 | . | TRBV7-9 | CASSLLDGSKEQFF | TGTGCCAGCAGCTTACTTGACGGGAGTAAGGAGCAGTTCTTC
. | TRBJ2-5 | . | TRBV19 | CASSIAYAYQETQYF | TGTGCCAGTAGTATAGCCTATGCGTACCAAGAGACCCAGTACTTC
. | TRBJ1-4 | . | TRBV27 | CASSLFSTTNEKLFF | TGTGCCAGCAGTTTATTTTCCACAACTAATGAAAAACTGTTTTTT
. | TRBJ2-5 | TRBD1 | TRBV7-2 | CASVEDRGRETQYF | TGTGCCAGCGTTGAGGACAGGGGGCGAGAGACCCAGTACTTC
. | TRBJ1-6 | TRBD1 | TRBV23-1 | CASSQAGTGDSPLHF | TGCGCCAGCAGTCAAGCCGGGACAGGGGATTCACCCCTCCACTTT
. | TRBJ2-5 | TRBD1 | TRBV19 | CASSIDPYRGRETQYF | TGTGCCAGTAGTATAGATCCCTACAGGGGGCGAGAGACCCAGTACTTC
. | TRBJ2-2 | . | TRBV7-3 | CASSLTTSSTGELFF | TGTGCCAGCAGCTTGACCACTAGCAGCACCGGGGAGCTGTTTTTT
. | TRBJ2-2 | . | TRBV2 | CASSEIAPNTGELFF | TGTGCCAGCAGTGAGATAGCTCCGAACACCGGGGAGCTGTTTTTT
once | TRBJ2-4 | . | TRBV4-1 | CALPTGIAKNIQYF | TGCGCCCTTCCCACAGGGATAGCCAAAAACATTCAGTACTTC
. | TRBJ2-5 | . | TRBV19 | CASSIGQGKAGSETQYF | TGTGCCAGTAGTATAGGGCAGGGTAAGGCAGGGTCGGAGACCCAGTACTTC
. | TRBJ2-7 | TRBD1 | TRBV5-4 | CASSSPGQDYEQYF | TGTGCCAGCAGCTCGCCGGGACAGGACTACGAGCAGTACTTC
. | TRBJ2-5 | TRBD1 | TRBV5-4 | CASSPAGQGQETQYF | TGTGCCAGCAGCCCAGCGGGACAGGGACAAGAGACCCAGTACTTC
. | TRBJ1-1 | . | TRBV4-3 | CASSQDSGLKNTEAFF | TGCGCCAGCAGCCAAGATTCGGGTCTAAAGAACACTGAAGCTTTCTTT
. | TRBJ1-5 | TRBD1 | TRBV28 | CASREQGLGQPQHF | TGTGCCAGCAGAGAACAGGGGTTGGGTCAGCCCCAGCATTTT
. | TRBJ2-6 | . | TRBV30 | CAQRGPTGSSGANVLTF | TGTGCCCAGAGGGGCCCAACAGGGAGCTCTGGGGCCAACGTCCTGACTTTC
. | TRBJ1-5 | . | TRBV19 | CASSTTGNQPQHF | TGTGCCAGTAGTACGACAGGCAATCAGCCCCAGCATTTT